Sequencing of this T cell receptor beta chain was carried out in a study of T cell responses to AZD1222 COVID-19 vaccine. The study, taken as a whole, reports: White British ancestry dominated among donors, who included more females, and clonal diversity was possibly underestimated. Repertoires were collected only later (after the peak T cell response had occurred).

The CDR3 contains 12 residues. V was pared by 1 base and J by 6 bases, with 8 bases between. Germline loops: CDR1 SGHRS, CDR2 YFSETQ. The assay was immunoSEQ multiplex PCR, and TCRdb's table has in-frame clones only and misses some. The table has around 110,000 clones, over 75% seen once; the top ten hold 3% to 4%. For this clone: Antigen specificity is unknown.

This chain uses TRBV5-1 with TRBJ2-7; D gene ambiguous. The source is an adult in good health. The sequenced sample was peripheral blood, obtained on day 0 of MenACWY control vaccination. The CDR3: CASSLSFREQYF. The CDR3, as DNA: TGCGCCAGCAGCTTGTCGTTCCGCGAGCAGTACTTC. The full variable domain, in which reference TRBV5-1 and TRBJ2-7 provide the parts outside the CDR3, is KAGVTQTPRYLIKTRGQQVTLSCSPISGHRSVSWYQQTPGQGLQFLFEYFSETQRNKGNFPGRFSGRQFSNSRSEMNVSTLELGDSALYLCASSLSFREQYFGPGTRLTVT.